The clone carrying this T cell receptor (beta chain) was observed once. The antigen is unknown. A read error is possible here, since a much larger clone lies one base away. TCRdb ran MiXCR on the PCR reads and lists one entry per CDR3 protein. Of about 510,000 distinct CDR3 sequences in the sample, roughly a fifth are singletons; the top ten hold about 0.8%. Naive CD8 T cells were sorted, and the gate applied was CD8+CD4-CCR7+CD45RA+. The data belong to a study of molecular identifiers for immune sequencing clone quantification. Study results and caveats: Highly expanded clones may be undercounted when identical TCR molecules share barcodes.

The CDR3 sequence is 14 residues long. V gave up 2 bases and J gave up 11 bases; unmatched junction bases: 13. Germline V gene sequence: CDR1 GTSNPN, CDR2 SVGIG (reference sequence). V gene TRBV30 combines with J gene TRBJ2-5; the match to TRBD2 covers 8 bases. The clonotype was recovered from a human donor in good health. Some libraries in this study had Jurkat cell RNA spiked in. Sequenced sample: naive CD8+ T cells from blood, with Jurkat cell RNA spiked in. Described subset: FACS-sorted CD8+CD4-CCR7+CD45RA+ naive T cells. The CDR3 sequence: CAWSTTSGYNEQYF. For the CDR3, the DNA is TGTGCCTGGAGTACTACTAGCGGTTACAATGAGCAGTACTTC.